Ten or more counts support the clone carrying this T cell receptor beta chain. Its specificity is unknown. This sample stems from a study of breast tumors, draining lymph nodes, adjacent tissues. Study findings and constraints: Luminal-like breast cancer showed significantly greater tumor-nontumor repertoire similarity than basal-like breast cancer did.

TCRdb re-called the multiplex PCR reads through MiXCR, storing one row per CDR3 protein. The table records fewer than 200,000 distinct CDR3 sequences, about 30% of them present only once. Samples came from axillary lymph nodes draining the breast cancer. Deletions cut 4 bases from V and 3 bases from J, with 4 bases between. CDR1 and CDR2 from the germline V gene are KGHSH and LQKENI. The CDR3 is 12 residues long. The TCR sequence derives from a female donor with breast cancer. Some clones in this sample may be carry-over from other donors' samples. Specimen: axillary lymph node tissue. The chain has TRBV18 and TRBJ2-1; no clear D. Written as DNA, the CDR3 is TGTGCCAGCTCACGAGGCTACAATGAGCAGTTCTTC. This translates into CASSRGYNEQFF.